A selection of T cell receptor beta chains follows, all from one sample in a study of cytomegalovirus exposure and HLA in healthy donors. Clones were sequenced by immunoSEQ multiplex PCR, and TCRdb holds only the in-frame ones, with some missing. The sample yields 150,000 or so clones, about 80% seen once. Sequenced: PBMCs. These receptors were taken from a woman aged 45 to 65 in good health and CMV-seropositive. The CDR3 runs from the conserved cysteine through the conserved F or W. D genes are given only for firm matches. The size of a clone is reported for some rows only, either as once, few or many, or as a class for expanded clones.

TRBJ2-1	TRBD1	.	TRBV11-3	CASSPATGFNEQFF	TGTGCCAGCAGCCCCGCGACAGGGTTCAATGAGCAGTTCTTC
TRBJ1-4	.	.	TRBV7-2	CASSQRPGVEEKLFF	TGTGCCAGCAGCCAACGCCCAGGGGTTGAAGAAAAACTGTTTTTT
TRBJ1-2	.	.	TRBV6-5	CASSYLPGGGYGYTF	TGTGCCAGCAGTTACCTTCCCGGGGGAGGCTATGGCTACACCTTC
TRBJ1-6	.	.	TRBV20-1	CSVGGISPLHF	TGCAGTGTAGGAGGGATTTCACCCCTCCACTTT
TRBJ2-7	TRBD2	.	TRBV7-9	CASSSPDGLAGDEQYF	TGTGCCAGCAGCTCACCCGACGGACTAGCGGGGGATGAGCAGTACTTC
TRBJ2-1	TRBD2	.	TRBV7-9	CASSSMTSGGQSEQFF	TGTGCCAGCAGCTCTATGACTAGCGGGGGGCAAAGTGAGCAGTTCTTC
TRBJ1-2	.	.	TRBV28	CASSFARFLLANYGYTF	TGTGCCAGCAGTTTTGCGAGGTTCCTATTGGCTAACTATGGCTACACCTTC
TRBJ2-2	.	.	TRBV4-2	CASSQDLGAQTGELFF	TGTGCCAGCAGCCAAGATTTGGGGGCGCAAACCGGGGAGCTGTTTTTT
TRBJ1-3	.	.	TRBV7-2	CASSPEGAGNTIYF	TGTGCCAGCAGCCCTGAAGGGGCTGGAAACACCATATATTTT
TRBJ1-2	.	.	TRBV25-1	CASSPPQGLDYGYTF	TGTGCCAGCAGTCCTCCCCAGGGATTGGACTATGGCTACACCTTC
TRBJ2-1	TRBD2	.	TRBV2	CASSWTRGEQFF	TGTGCCAGCAGTTGGACTAGGGGTGAGCAGTTCTTC
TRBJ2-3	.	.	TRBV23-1	CASSVPKVGRTDTQYF	TGCGCCAGCAGCGTCCCGAAAGTGGGGAGGACAGATACGCAGTATTTT
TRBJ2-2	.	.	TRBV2	CASSDHSGELFF	TGTGCCAGCAGTGACCATTCCGGGGAGCTGTTTTTT
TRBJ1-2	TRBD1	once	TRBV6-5	CASSYSGQGYGYTF	TGTGCCAGCAGTTACTCGGGACAGGGGTATGGCTACACCTTC
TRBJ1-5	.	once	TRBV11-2	CASSLGTGNQPQHF	TGTGCCAGCAGCTTAGGGACTGGCAATCAGCCCCAGCATTTT
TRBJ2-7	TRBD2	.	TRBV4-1	CASSQGRGLAGAEQYF	TGCGCCAGCAGCCAAGGGAGGGGACTAGCGGGGGCCGAGCAGTACTTC
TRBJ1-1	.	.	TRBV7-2	CASSSQKNRGTEAFF	TGTGCCAGCAGCTCCCAAAAAAATAGGGGGACTGAAGCTTTCTTT
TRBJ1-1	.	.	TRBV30	CAWSRFRAGLPLDTEAFF	TGTGCCTGGAGTAGGTTCAGGGCAGGTTTGCCTTTGGACACTGAAGCTTTCTTT
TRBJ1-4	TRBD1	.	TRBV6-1	CASSASRGNNEKLFF	TGTGCCAGCAGTGCCTCCAGGGGGAATAATGAAAAACTGTTTTTT
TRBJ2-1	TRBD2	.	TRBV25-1	CASSEQTSGAYNEQFF	TGTGCCAGCAGTGAACAGACTAGCGGGGCTTACAATGAGCAGTTCTTC
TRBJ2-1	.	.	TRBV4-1	CASSQGQTYNEQFF	TGCGCCAGCAGTCAAGGACAGACCTACAATGAGCAGTTCTTC
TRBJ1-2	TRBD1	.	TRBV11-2	CASSYRQGVGYGYTF	TGTGCCAGCAGCTATCGACAGGGGGTAGGCTATGGCTACACCTTC
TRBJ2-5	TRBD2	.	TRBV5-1	CASANLAGGTETQYF	TGCGCCAGCGCGAATCTAGCGGGGGGGACGGAGACCCAGTACTTC
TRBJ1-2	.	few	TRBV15	CATSANRVSFETF	TGTGCCACCAGCGCTAACAGGGTGAGCTTCGAAACCTTC
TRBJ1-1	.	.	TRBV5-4	CASSLAVANTEAFF	TGTGCCAGCAGCTTGGCCGTGGCGAACACTGAAGCTTTCTTT
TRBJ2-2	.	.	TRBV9	CASSNRVMGNTGELFF	TGTGCCAGCAGCAACAGGGTTATGGGGAACACCGGGGAGCTGTTTTTT
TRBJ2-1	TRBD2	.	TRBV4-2	CASSQDRLAGEQFF	TGTGCCAGCAGCCAAGATCGACTAGCGGGGGAGCAGTTCTTC
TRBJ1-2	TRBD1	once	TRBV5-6	CASSFYDRGLYGYTF	TGTGCCAGCAGCTTCTACGACAGGGGATTGTATGGCTACACCTTC
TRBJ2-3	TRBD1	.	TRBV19	CASSIAGQATDTQYF	TGTGCCAGTAGTATAGCAGGACAGGCCACAGATACGCAGTATTTT
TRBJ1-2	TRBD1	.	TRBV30	CAWQPLGTGKRNYGYTF	TGTGCCTGGCAACCCTTGGGGACAGGGAAAAGAAACTATGGCTACACCTTC
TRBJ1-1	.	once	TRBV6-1	CASSEGGTNTEAFF	TGTGCCAGCAGTGAAGGGGGCACTAACACTGAAGCTTTCTTT
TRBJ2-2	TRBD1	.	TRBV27	CASSLGQVGTGELFF	TGTGCCAGCAGTCTCGGACAGGTCGGCACCGGGGAGCTGTTTTTT
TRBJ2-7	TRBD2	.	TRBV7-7	CASSLAPGGEQYF	TGTGCTAGCAGCTTAGCTCCGGGGGGCGAGCAGTACTTC
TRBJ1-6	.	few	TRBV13	CASNLRTGSKNSPLHF	TGTGCCAGCAACCTTCGAACCGGGAGTAAGAATTCACCCCTCCACTTT
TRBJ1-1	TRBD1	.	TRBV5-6	CASSSTGGNEAFF	TGTGCCAGCAGCTCTACAGGGGGCAATGAAGCTTTCTTT